These T cell receptor beta chains were read from a single sample in a study of cytomegalovirus exposure and HLA in healthy donors. Repertoires were generated with immunoSEQ multiplex PCR, while TCRdb's copy carries only in-frame clones and drops some. The sample includes fewer than 250,000 clones, roughly 84% seen only once; the top ten take roughly 2%. Material: PBMCs. These receptors were taken from a woman younger than 35 in good health and CMV-seropositive. The CDR3 runs from the conserved cysteine through the conserved F or W. Each record gives: V gene, D gene, CDR3 length, J gene, clone size, CDR3 protein, CDR3 DNA. A D gene is named only where the DNA matches it firmly. Not all rows give a size; the values are once, few, many and, for expanded clones, a class.

V gene: TRBV5-1
D gene: -
CDR3 length: 13
J gene: TRBJ2-5
clone size: -
CDR3 protein: CASSYPGEETQYF
CDR3 DNA: TGCGCCAGCAGCTATCCGGGGGAAGAGACCCAGTACTTC

V gene: TRBV11-2
D gene: -
CDR3 length: 15
J gene: TRBJ1-2
clone size: -
CDR3 protein: CASSLDRQGSYGYTF
CDR3 DNA: TGTGCCAGCAGCTTAGATCGGCAGGGGAGCTATGGCTACACCTTC

V gene: TRBV29-1
D gene: TRBD1
CDR3 length: 16
J gene: TRBJ2-6
clone size: -
CDR3 protein: CSVVGQGAHGANVLTF
CDR3 DNA: TGCAGCGTTGTGGGGCAGGGGGCGCATGGGGCCAACGTCCTGACTTTC

V gene: TRBV6-1
D gene: TRBD1
CDR3 length: 13
J gene: TRBJ2-7
clone size: -
CDR3 protein: CASSEGQGVLQYF
CDR3 DNA: TGTGCCAGCAGTGAAGGACAGGGAGTTTTGCAGTACTTC

V gene: TRBV6-5
D gene: -
CDR3 length: 13
J gene: TRBJ1-2
clone size: -
CDR3 protein: CATIKTGLHGYTF
CDR3 DNA: TGTGCCACCATAAAAACAGGCTTACATGGCTACACCTTC

V gene: TRBV5-1
D gene: TRBD1
CDR3 length: 16
J gene: TRBJ2-1
clone size: -
CDR3 protein: CASTPPRTGNHNEQFF
CDR3 DNA: TGCGCCAGCACTCCTCCGCGGACAGGGAACCACAATGAGCAGTTCTTC

V gene: TRBV29-1
D gene: TRBD2
CDR3 length: 15
J gene: TRBJ2-3
clone size: -
CDR3 protein: CSVGGGDFGTDTQYF
CDR3 DNA: TGCAGCGTTGGTGGGGGGGACTTCGGCACAGATACGCAGTATTTT

V gene: TRBV2
D gene: TRBD1
CDR3 length: 15
J gene: TRBJ1-5
clone size: -
CDR3 protein: CASRLAGQLNQPQHF
CDR3 DNA: TGTGCCAGCAGACTAGCGGGACAGCTCAATCAGCCCCAGCATTTT

V gene: TRBV5-1
D gene: -
CDR3 length: 17
J gene: TRBJ2-1
clone size: -
CDR3 protein: CASSPGYTHQAANEQFF
CDR3 DNA: TGCGCCAGCAGCCCGGGGTACACTCACCAAGCGGCAAATGAGCAGTTCTTC

V gene: TRBV6-1
D gene: TRBD1
CDR3 length: 15
J gene: TRBJ1-1
clone size: -
CDR3 protein: CASSGPGQVGTEAFF
CDR3 DNA: TGTGCCAGCAGTGGGCCGGGACAGGTGGGCACTGAAGCTTTCTTT

V gene: TRBV5-1
D gene: TRBD2
CDR3 length: 16
J gene: TRBJ2-1
clone size: many
CDR3 protein: CASSHGAGAGNNEQFF
CDR3 DNA: TGCGCCAGCAGCCATGGAGCGGGAGCGGGAAACAATGAGCAGTTCTTC

V gene: TRBV4-1
D gene: TRBD1
CDR3 length: 18
J gene: TRBJ2-7
clone size: -
CDR3 protein: CASSQGLRGPRELYEQYF
CDR3 DNA: TGCGCCAGCAGCCAAGGATTAAGGGGGCCGCGAGAATTGTACGAGCAGTACTTC

V gene: TRBV6-5
D gene: TRBD2
CDR3 length: 15
J gene: TRBJ2-7
clone size: -
CDR3 protein: CASSYSRLAIDEQYF
CDR3 DNA: TGTGCCAGCAGTTACTCCCGACTAGCGATTGACGAGCAGTACTTC

V gene: TRBV7-2
D gene: -
CDR3 length: 14
J gene: TRBJ2-7
clone size: -
CDR3 protein: CASSSSGTRYEQYF
CDR3 DNA: TGTGCCAGCAGCTCATCCGGGACACGCTACGAGCAGTACTTC

V gene: TRBV14
D gene: TRBD1
CDR3 length: 15
J gene: TRBJ2-7
clone size: -
CDR3 protein: CASTSRTGISYEQYF
CDR3 DNA: TGTGCCAGCACTAGTAGGACAGGGATATCCTACGAGCAGTACTTC

V gene: TRBV27
D gene: TRBD1
CDR3 length: 14
J gene: TRBJ1-2
clone size: -
CDR3 protein: CASSFLGQGNGYTF
CDR3 DNA: TGTGCCAGCAGTTTCTTGGGACAGGGCAACGGCTACACCTTC

V gene: TRBV27
D gene: TRBD1
CDR3 length: 15
J gene: TRBJ2-7
clone size: once
CDR3 protein: CASSEGAASSYEQYF
CDR3 DNA: TGTGCCAGCTCAGAGGGGGCTGCATCCTCCTACGAGCAGTACTTC

V gene: TRBV25-1
D gene: -
CDR3 length: 13
J gene: TRBJ2-7
clone size: once
CDR3 protein: CASRGTHRYEQYF
CDR3 DNA: TGTGCCAGCAGGGGCACTCACAGGTACGAGCAGTACTTC

V gene: TRBV19
D gene: -
CDR3 length: 14
J gene: TRBJ2-1
clone size: -
CDR3 protein: CASNLGFSYNEQFF
CDR3 DNA: TGTGCCAGTAATCTGGGCTTCTCCTACAATGAGCAGTTCTTC

V gene: TRBV6-5
D gene: -
CDR3 length: 14
J gene: TRBJ2-3
clone size: -
CDR3 protein: CASSYSGRSGTQYF
CDR3 DNA: TGTGCCAGCAGTTACTCCGGGAGAAGCGGTACGCAGTATTTT

V gene: TRBV9
D gene: TRBD2
CDR3 length: 18
J gene: TRBJ2-2
clone size: -
CDR3 protein: CASSVDRAGGLITGELFF
CDR3 DNA: TGTGCCAGCAGCGTAGATAGAGCGGGAGGATTAATCACCGGGGAGCTGTTTTTT

V gene: TRBV7-2
D gene: -
CDR3 length: 16
J gene: TRBJ1-5
clone size: -
CDR3 protein: CASSLKVWADNQPQHF
CDR3 DNA: TGTGCCAGCAGCTTAAAGGTTTGGGCAGACAATCAGCCCCAGCATTTT

V gene: TRBV28
D gene: -
CDR3 length: 15
J gene: TRBJ1-4
clone size: -
CDR3 protein: CASSSPQGFNEKLFF
CDR3 DNA: TGTGCCAGCAGCTCCCCACAGGGCTTTAATGAAAAACTGTTTTTT

V gene: TRBV15
D gene: -
CDR3 length: 19
J gene: TRBJ1-3
clone size: -
CDR3 protein: CATSRGGARAATLGNTIYF
CDR3 DNA: TGTGCCACCAGCAGAGGGGGAGCCCGAGCGGCTACGCTTGGAAACACCATATATTTT

V gene: TRBV2
D gene: -
CDR3 length: 15
J gene: TRBJ2-1
clone size: -
CDR3 protein: CASTFEESSYNEQFF
CDR3 DNA: TGTGCCAGCACTTTTGAGGAGAGCTCCTACAATGAGCAGTTCTTC